The T cell receptor (beta chain) under discussion was sequenced for a study of early T cells in non-severe SARS-CoV-2 infection (dated by TCRdb to the early 2020s). Some background on the complete study: Because TCR sequencing was done on bulk RNA from unsorted whole blood, the alpha and beta chains could not be paired. What the study reported, not specific to this receptor: VDJdb matching was skewed toward anti-spike CD8 responses, so virus-specific expansions were likely underestimated and private and CD4 specificities were missed.

Set within a cohort of healthcare workers in London, UK, this nested case-control study involved weekly PCR testing of nasopharyngeal swabs along with blood sampling. Healthcare workers were recruited during the week of the UK lockdown, between 23 and 31 March 2020, and followed weekly for up to about 16 weeks. Library generation was performed with 5' RACE. The sequencing machine was a NextSeq 500. In the TCR library protocol, unique molecular identifiers were attached to individual cDNA molecules to correct for PCR bias and sequencing error. TCR alpha and beta chains were both sequenced, and the abundances of alpha and beta sequences in each sample were closely correlated with each other. As for the original processing: Decombinator V4 was used to annotate the V gene, J gene and CDR3 of the TCR sequences. Expanded TCRs were defined as changing significantly between any two time points under a Poisson model with p below 0.0001. TCR abundances were normalised to the total number of TCRs sequenced per sample and were expressed as counts per million. MAIT TCRs were defined by TRAV1-2 paired with TRAJ12, TRAJ20 or TRAJ33, and iNKT TCRs by TRAV10 paired with TRAJ18. A search of VDJdb, accessed on 1 November 2021, was run for TCRs annotated to CMV, EBV and SARS-CoV-2, with TCRs annotated for multiple antigens excluded. The public reads were reprocessed in TCRdb via fastp at Q25 and MiXCR, keeping in-frame beta chains. A single entry per CDR3 protein holds the most common genes and DNA from its merged rows. TCRdb's processing, not the authors', yielded these V and J calls. For this sample the table gives some 61,000 distinct CDR3 sequences, of which around 9.3% were detected only once. The ten largest clones add up to 3.5% to 4% of the sample.

From a lookup of the germline V gene (reference sequence), CDR1 and CDR2 are PRHDT and FYEKMQ. The CDR3 runs 15 amino acids, cysteine and phenylalanine included. Only CDR3 DNA is held: 45 bases, read in frame from base 1. V loses 2 bases, J loses 0 bases, and the germline ends lie 9 bases apart. In regard to this clonotype: The antigen this receptor binds is unknown. No base quality values were provided; no much bigger clone lies one nucleotide off.

The specimen was whole blood, collected at baseline. The receptor was derived from an adult who was a healthcare worker with PCR-confirmed SARS-CoV-2 infection or an uninfected control (not recorded which). The chain employs TRBV13 and TRBJ2-3, with no confidently assigned D gene. The CDR3 has the sequence CASSLTQPSTDTQYF. The DNA is TGTGCCAGCAGCTTAACCCAACCTAGCACAGATACGCAGTATTTT.